Each of the 29 T cell receptor beta chains below was sequenced from the same sample in a study of response to subunit inactivated influenza vaccine. Via MiXCR, TCRdb re-called the RT-PCR reads, giving one row per CDR3 protein. The sample has 500,000 to 700,000 distinct CDR3 sequences, around a quarter seen once. The same sample was also used in a study of T cells expressing NK-cell markers. Per that study: cDNA encoding TCR beta was synthesized via 5'RACE template switching incorporating UMIs.

The sequences come from CD4+ T cells sorted from PBMCs, collected 12 days after vaccination. These receptors were taken from a man in his fifties or sixties who received an inactivated influenza vaccine.

This clonotype has only one observation. The gene calls are TRBV5-1 and TRBJ2-7; D assignment may be TRBD1 or TRBD2 (6 bases each). The CDR3 contains 16 residues. Germline assignment: CDR1 SGHRS and CDR2 YFSETQ. V was pared by 3 bases and J by 3 bases, with 19 bases between. DNA for the CDR3: TGCGCCAGCAGCTCCGGGGGCGTGGCGGGGAGCTACGAGCAGTACTTC. Its protein is CASSSGGVAGSYEQYF.

This clonotype was seen ten or more times. V is TRBV29-1 and J is TRBJ1-2, with 7 bases fitting TRBD1. The CDR3 is made up of 15 amino acids. V shed 5 bases, J shed 4 bases, and the junction held 13 bases outside the gene matches. Germline V gene lookup returns CDR1 SQVTM and CDR2 ANQGSEA. The CDR3 DNA follows: TGCAGCGTTCGGGACAGTCTAAAAGGCGGCTATGGCTACACCTTC. It codes for CSVRDSLKGGYGYTF.

This clonotype showed up just a few times. The gene calls are TRBV12-3 or TRBV12-4 and TRBJ1-3; possible D gene TRBD1, 5 bases. The V gene lost 7 bases and the J gene lost 10 bases, with 14 bases spanning the gap. This CDR3 spans 12 amino acids. The CDR3 DNA is TGTGCCAGCACCACAATGGGGGGGACCATATATTTT. Its protein is CASTTMGGTIYF.

This clonotype was counted many times. The chain carries TRBV12-3 or TRBV12-4 and TRBJ2-1; 8 bases match TRBD2. CDR3 length equals 14 residues. V trimming: 5 bases; J trimming: 8 bases; junction bases outside the gene matches: 8. The CDR3 spells CASSPGLVPYEQFF. In DNA form, the CDR3 reads TGTGCCAGCAGTCCGGGACTAGTGCCCTATGAGCAGTTCTTC.

The rearrangement links TRBV21-1 to TRBJ2-3; the D call TRBD2 from the table was never checked on the DNA. TRBV21-1 is noted as a pseudogene. The CDR3 consists of 16 residues. The CDR3 DNA is TGTGCCAGCAGCAAGAACGGGAGGGTACTCACAGATACGCAGTATTTT. Translation: CASSKNGRVLTDTQYF.

This clonotype appeared a few times. The rearrangement links TRBV3-1 to TRBJ2-1; unclear D gene. In germline, CDR1 is LGHDT, CDR2 YNNKEL (reference sequence). The CDR3 totals 17 residues. The germline V and J ends were trimmed by 4 bases and 0 bases, with 16 bases remaining between them. The CDR3 DNA reads as TGTGCCAGCAGCCCTCTGGCAGGCTCAAGCTCCTACAATGAGCAGTTCTTC. It codes for CASSPLAGSSSYNEQFF.

This chain links TRBV2 with TRBJ2-1; 8 positions match TRBD2. This CDR3 region has 16 residues. Trimming cost V 4 bases and J 5 bases; bases outside gene matches: 10. Germline V gene lookup returns CDR1 SNHLY and CDR2 FYNNEI. The CDR3 reads CASSGDRAGAHNEQFF. The CDR3 DNA sequence: TGTGCCAGCAGTGGAGATCGAGCGGGAGCACACAATGAGCAGTTCTTC.

The sample holds a few counts of this clonotype. This chain connects TRBV5-4 to TRBJ1-4; D gene unclear. Trimming removed 2 bases from V and 11 bases from J, with 13 bases in between. Germline V gene data show CDR1 as SGHNT and CDR2 as YYREEE (reference sequence). CDR3 length: 13 amino acids. The CDR3 coding sequence is TGTGCCAGCAGCTTTCCGGCAGAAGACAAACTGTTTTTT. This gives the protein CASSFPAEDKLFF.

The chain joins TRBV27 to TRBJ2-2; 14 positions agree with TRBD2. The CDR3 runs 17 residues. V trimming: 5 bases; J trimming: 5 bases; junction bases outside the gene matches: 7. CDR1 is MNHEY, CDR2 SMNVEV, per germline (reference sequence). The CDR3 DNA is TGTGCCAGCAGTCCCGGGACTAGCGGGAGTAGAACCGGGGAGCTGTTTTTT. Protein sequence: CASSPGTSGSRTGELFF.

This clonotype has just a few counts. The rearrangement uses TRBV6-2 or TRBV6-3 and TRBJ2-2; TRBD1 matches at 7 bases. The CDR3 is 14 residues long. The germline V gene encodes CDR1 MNHEY and CDR2 SVGEGT. J lost 4 bases, V lost 6 bases, and 5 bases had no gene match. CDR3 DNA: TGTGCCAGCAGCTTGACAGGGTCCACCGGGGAGCTGTTTTTT. This sequence encodes CASSLTGSTGELFF.

The chain has TRBV29-1 and TRBJ2-3; TRBD2 agrees at 7 bases. The CDR3 consists of 17 residues. CDR1 SQVTM and CDR2 ANQGSEA come from the germline V gene. V was pared by 2 bases and J by 2 bases, with 13 bases of the junction left unmatched. This chain's CDR3 is CSVESSSEAGVTDTQYF. CDR3 DNA sequence: TGCAGCGTTGAATCGTCGTCTGAGGCGGGAGTCACAGATACGCAGTATTTT.

This clonotype was found many times. V gene TRBV7-2 combines with J gene TRBJ2-5; TRBD1 matches 7 bases. Germline CDR1 is SGHTA and CDR2 is FQGNSA. Unmatched junction bases numbered 2, after V lost 4 bases and J lost 3 bases. The CDR3 has 13 residues. The DNA for the CDR3 is TGTGCCAGCAGCTGGGACAGAAAAGAGACCCAGTACTTC. Its translation is CASSWDRKETQYF.

In its sample, this clonotype was seen a few times. The chain couples TRBV27 to TRBJ2-1; D possibly corresponds to TRBD1 (6 bases). This CDR3 contains 15 residues. CDR1 and CDR2 from the germline V gene are MNHEY and SMNVEV (reference sequence). V was shortened by 3 bases and J by 6 bases, with 15 bases between the two germline ends. This chain's CDR3 is CASSLQQGISNEQFF. CDR3 bases: TGTGCCAGCAGTTTGCAACAGGGAATTTCCAATGAGCAGTTCTTC.

This chain joins TRBV27 and TRBJ2-3; unclear D gene. The CDR3 covers 17 residues. The germline V gene encodes CDR1 MNHEY and CDR2 SMNVEV (reference sequence). Trimming cost V 5 bases and J 1 base, with 19 bases left between them. Here the CDR3 DNA reads TGTGCCAGCAGTCCTGCTTCCTGGTTTTACGGCACAGATACGCAGTATTTT. It specifies CASSPASWFYGTDTQYF.

This rearrangement joins TRBV5-1 to TRBJ2-2, with 12 nucleotides matching TRBD2. After removal of 4 bases from V and 7 bases from J, the junction contained 5 bases not matched to a gene. Germline V gene lookup returns CDR1 SGHRS and CDR2 YFSETQ. CDR3 length equals 15 residues. The CDR3 sequence: CASSETSGGHGELFF. CDR3 sequence (DNA): TGCGCCAGCAGCGAAACTAGCGGGGGGCACGGGGAGCTGTTTTTT.

This rearrangement joins TRBV14 to TRBJ1-3, with D maybe TRBD1 (6 bases). The CDR3 is made up of 15 amino acids. Between the trimmed V and J ends, which lost 0 bases and 2 bases, there was a span of 8 bases. The germline CDR1 and CDR2 sequences are SGHDN and FVKESK. CDR3 in DNA: TGTGCCAGCAGCCAAGACACAGGGCCTGGAAACACCATATATTTT. Protein product: CASSQDTGPGNTIYF.

This clonotype was detected only a few times. The chain links TRBV12-3 or TRBV12-4 to TRBJ2-4; the D is unclear. V lost 7 bases and J lost 1, with 11 bases in between. The CDR3 length is 14 residues. CDR3 DNA: TGTGCCAGCAACAGCCCAAGGGCCAAAAACATTCAGTACTTC. This gives the protein CASNSPRAKNIQYF.

The rearrangement uses TRBV12-3 or TRBV12-4 and TRBJ2-5, with 11 bases fitting TRBD1. Germline trimming cut 3 bases from V and 5 bases from J; bases unmatched to any gene: 5. The CDR3 extends over 15 amino acids. The CDR3 spells CASSLDRGLVETQYF. The CDR3 coding sequence is TGTGCCAGCAGTTTGGACAGGGGGCTCGTTGAGACCCAGTACTTC.

In DNA, the CDR3 is TGTGCCAGCAGCTTAGAGGGTGGGAGGCAGCAGTTCTTC. Its protein product is CASSLEGGRQQFF. The V gene is TRBV7-2, the J gene TRBJ2-1; tentative D call: TRBD2 (6 bases). The V gene lost 1 base and the J gene lost 11 bases, with 12 bases spanning the gap. CDR1 and CDR2 (germline): SGHTA, FQGNSA. This CDR3 comprises 13 residues. The full variable domain, rest sourced from reference TRBV7-2 and TRBJ2-1, is GAGVSQSPSNKVTEKGKDVELRCDPISGHTALYWYRQSLGQGLEFLIYFQGNSAPDKSGLPSDRFSAERTGGSVSTLTIQRTQQEDSAVYLCASSLEGGRQQFFGPGTRLTVL.

V is TRBV6-2 or TRBV6-3 and J is TRBJ2-6, with no clear D. Germline CDR1 and CDR2: MNHEY and SVGEGT. The V end lost 1 base, the J end lost 1 base, and 2 bases lay between the germline ends. This CDR3 has 14 amino acids. The CDR3 bases are TGTGCCAGCAGTTACTGGTCTGGGGCCAACGTCCTGACTTTC. Encoded protein: CASSYWSGANVLTF.

This chain links TRBV5-5 with TRBJ2-5, with TRBD1 as a possible D gene (5 bases). V was clipped by 4 bases and J by 4 bases, with 20 bases between them. This CDR3 comprises 16 residues. Germline values: CDR1 SGHKS, CDR2 YYEKEE (reference sequence). The DNA of the CDR3 is TGTGCCAGCAGCCAACAGGATAATCAAATGAGAGAGACCCAGTACTTC. Its protein is CASSQQDNQMRETQYF.

The chain has TRBV7-2 and TRBJ2-1; D possibly corresponds to TRBD1 (6 bases). Germline CDR1 and CDR2: SGHTA and FQGNSA. V gave up 5 bases and J gave up 0 bases, with 11 bases separating them. CDR3 length equals 15 residues. The CDR3 protein is CASSPQGRSYNEQFF. The CDR3 coding sequence is TGTGCCAGCAGCCCACAGGGCCGCTCCTACAATGAGCAGTTCTTC.

The rearrangement links TRBV20-1 to TRBJ2-5; unclear D gene. There are 12 residues in the CDR3. CDR1 and CDR2 (germline): DFQATT, SNEGSKA (reference sequence). V was pared by 8 bases and J by 1 base, with 11 bases between. The CDR3 here is CSNAWGQETQYF. CDR3 DNA: TGCAGTAATGCGTGGGGCCAAGAGACCCAGTACTTC.

The chain recombines TRBV5-1 with TRBJ2-4; D possibly corresponds to TRBD2 (5 bases). Trimming shortened V by 4 bases and J by 3 bases, and 14 bases separated the two germline ends. Germline V gene data show CDR1 as SGHRS and CDR2 as YFSETQ. The CDR3 consists of 15 residues. The CDR3 is CASSPDWVDKNIQYF. In DNA, the CDR3 is TGCGCCAGCAGCCCGGACTGGGTCGACAAAAACATTCAGTACTTC.

The V and J genes are TRBV6-2 or TRBV6-3 and TRBJ2-1, with D maybe TRBD2 (6 bases). This CDR3 comprises 15 residues. CDR1 is MNHEY, CDR2 SVGEGT, per germline. V was shortened by 4 bases and J by 15 bases, with 25 bases between the two germline ends. The CDR3 loop reads CASSFEPSVTYGRFF. The CDR3 DNA reads as TGTGCCAGCAGTTTTGAGCCTAGCGTAACTTACGGGAGGTTCTTC.

The chain links TRBV5-1 to TRBJ2-5; 9 bases map to TRBD1. Germline lookup yields CDR1 SGHRS and CDR2 YFSETQ. V lost 0 bases to trimming and J lost 2 bases; unmatched junction nucleotides: 8. This CDR3 is 17 amino acids long. CDR3: CASSLGGTGRTQETQYF. The CDR3 nucleotides read TGCGCCAGCAGCTTGGGAGGGACAGGGAGGACACAAGAGACCCAGTACTTC. Based on the CDR3 plus reference TRBV5-1 and TRBJ2-5, the full variable domain is KAGVTQTPRYLIKTRGQQVTLSCSPISGHRSVSWYQQTPGQGLQFLFEYFSETQRNKGNFPGRFSGRQFSNSRSEMNVSTLELGDSALYLCASSLGGTGRTQETQYFGPGTRLLVL.

This clonotype was detected only a few times. This chain uses TRBV20-1 with TRBJ2-2; 9 positions agree with TRBD1. The germline V gene has CDR1 DFQATT and CDR2 SNEGSKA (reference sequence). The CDR3 is 14 amino acids. With 5 bases clipped from V and 7 bases from J, the junction kept 8 bases outside the gene matches. CDR3 sequence (DNA): TGCAGTGCTGCCCGACAGGGGGGGAGCGGGGAGCTGTTTTTT. Residues: CSAARQGGSGELFF.

The chain links TRBV6-2 or TRBV6-3 to TRBJ1-6; D remains ambiguous. The CDR3 spans 14 residues. V lost 5 bases, J lost 0 bases, and 5 bases lay in between. Germline CDR1 and CDR2: MNHEY and SVGEGT. CDR3 sequence reads: CASSQISYNSPLHF. In DNA form, the CDR3 reads TGTGCCAGCAGTCAGATCTCCTATAATTCACCCCTCCACTTT.

V is TRBV4-2 and J is TRBJ2-7; 10 bases are shared with TRBD2. This CDR3 comprises 14 residues. The V gene's germline CDR1 is LGHNA and CDR2 YNFKEQ. The junction had 1 base not matched to a gene; V was cut back by 1 base and J by 4 bases. The CDR3 protein is CASSQVSGGYEQYF. CDR3 coding DNA: TGTGCCAGCAGCCAAGTTAGCGGGGGGTACGAGCAGTACTTC.